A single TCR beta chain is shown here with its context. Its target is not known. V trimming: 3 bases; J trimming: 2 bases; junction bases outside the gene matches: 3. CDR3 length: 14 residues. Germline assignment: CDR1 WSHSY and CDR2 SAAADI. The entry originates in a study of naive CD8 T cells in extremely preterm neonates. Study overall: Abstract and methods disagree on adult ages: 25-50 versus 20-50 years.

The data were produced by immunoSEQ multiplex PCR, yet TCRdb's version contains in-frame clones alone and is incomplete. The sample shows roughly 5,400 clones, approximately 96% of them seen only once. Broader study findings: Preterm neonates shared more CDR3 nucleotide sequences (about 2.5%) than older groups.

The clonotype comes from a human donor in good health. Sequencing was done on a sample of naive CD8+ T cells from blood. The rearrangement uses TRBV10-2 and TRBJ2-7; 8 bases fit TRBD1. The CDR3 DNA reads TGCGCCAGCAGTGAATACAGGGGGACCTACGAGCAGTACTTC. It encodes CASSEYRGTYEQYF.